This T cell receptor (beta chain) appears in the sequencing data of a study of vaccination effects on CD4 cells after COVID-19. Isolating CD4+ T cells followed approximately 9 days of culture. This person caught SARS-CoV-2 sometime from March to December 2020, and PCR testing confirmed the infection. Everyone in the study got two shots of either the BNT162b2 or mRNA-1273 vaccine. Germline V gene sequence: CDR1 ENHRY, CDR2 SYGVKD. The J segment lost 6 bases and the V segment lost 10 bases, leaving 10 bases of the junction unmatched. The CDR3 spans 15 residues. Sequenced by immunoSEQ multiplex PCR; TCRdb stores in-frame clones only, minus some. The sample has nearly 50,000 clones, over 60% seen once. About this clone: Its specificity is unknown.

This TCR was recovered from a human donor who had a prior SARS-CoV-2 infection. The sequencing here drew on CD4+ T cells from PBMCs cultured without peptide, taken after COVID-19 vaccination. The rearrangement links TRBV10-3 to TRBJ1-6; 9 positions match TRBD1. Written as DNA, the CDR3 is TGTGCCACCAGGGGACAGGGTCTGGGTAATTCACCCCTCCACTTT. Its translation is CATRGQGLGNSPLHF.